These T cell receptor beta chains were read from a single sample in a study of T cells after yellow fever vaccination. MiXCR was run by TCRdb on the 5' RACE reads, yielding one entry per CDR3 protein. The sample has fewer than 100,000 distinct CDR3 sequences; 8% to 10% are singletons. The sequences come from CD8+ T cells not binding an NS4B(214-222) dextramer, sorted from PBMCs, collected less than 16 days after the first yellow fever vaccination. The receptors stem from a man in his late teens or twenties who received the YFV17D yellow fever vaccine. Both conserved end residues are part of each CDR3. A D gene is named only where the DNA matches it firmly. Clone size is not always given. Where it is, it says once, few, many or a class for expanded clones.

clone_size d_call j_call v_call cdr3_nt cdr3_aa
few - TRBJ2-1 TRBV24-1 TGTGCCACCAGTGATTCAGGCTCCTACAATGAGCAGTTCTTC CATSDSGSYNEQFF
- - TRBJ2-3 TRBV12-3/TRBV12-4 TGTGCCAGCAGTTGGACCGCGGGGTACCTGACAGATACGCAGTATTTT CASSWTAGYLTDTQYF
few - TRBJ2-5 TRBV7-6 TGTGCCAGCAGCCCTCCTGGCCAGTACCAAGAGACCCAGTACTTC CASSPPGQYQETQYF
few - TRBJ2-1 TRBV12-3/TRBV12-4 TGTGCCAGCAGTTCGATCCTTGACCCAGGAAGAGGTACCAATGAGCAGTTCTTC CASSSILDPGRGTNEQFF
many - TRBJ1-5 TRBV20-1 TGCAGTCTACGGAGACGGACAAATAGCAATCAGCCCCAGCATTTT CSLRRRTNSNQPQHF
few TRBD1 TRBJ1-6 TRBV7-6 TGTGCCAGCAGCTTACACGGGACAGGGGGACATAGGGATTCACCCCTCCACTTT CASSLHGTGGHRDSPLHF
- - TRBJ1-1 TRBV4-1 TGCGCCAGCAGCCTCAATGGACAGCTCGCTGAAGCTTTCTTT CASSLNGQLAEAFF
few TRBD2 TRBJ2-1 TRBV6-2/TRBV6-3 TGTGCCAGCAGAGTAGCGGGGGGGCCGAATGAGCAGTTCTTC CASRVAGGPNEQFF
few - TRBJ2-1 TRBV19 TGTGCCAGTAGTATTGGTAGCGGCTCCTCTCGTGAGCAGTTCTTC CASSIGSGSSREQFF
- - TRBJ2-5 TRBV9 TGTGCCAGCAGCGTAGGACAGACCAGCCAAGAGACCCAGTACTTC CASSVGQTSQETQYF
- TRBD1 TRBJ1-4 TRBV28 TGTGCCAGCAGTTTTATGCTGACAGGGGATGAAAAACTGTTTTTT CASSFMLTGDEKLFF
many TRBD2 TRBJ2-1 TRBV7-9 TGTGCCAGCAGCTTATATAGCGGGGGGTACTCCTACAATGAGCAGTTCTTC CASSLYSGGYSYNEQFF
- - TRBJ2-7 TRBV7-9 TGTGCCAGCAGCTTACCCTTCGGGGGTCCGAGCTCCTACGAGCAGTACTTC CASSLPFGGPSSYEQYF
- - TRBJ1-1 TRBV5-1 TGCGCCAGCAGCGAGGGTAACACTGAAGCTTTCTTT CASSEGNTEAFF
few - TRBJ2-6 TRBV7-9 TGTGCCAGCAGCCAAGGGGGACCTGGGGCCAACGTCCTGACTTTC CASSQGGPGANVLTF
- - TRBJ2-2 TRBV29-1 TGCAGCGTTGAAATCCCAGGGAACGTAGGCACCGGGGAGCTGTTTTTT CSVEIPGNVGTGELFF
- - TRBJ2-3 TRBV6-5 TGTGCCAGCAGTTCTGGGGGTCCCACATATACGCAGTATTTT CASSSGGPTYTQYF
- - TRBJ2-4 TRBV6-5 TGTGCCAGCAGTTACGGTCAAGGCTTGGCCATTCAGTACTTC CASSYGQGLAIQYF
- - TRBJ2-2 TRBV10-3 TGTGCCATCAGTGAGGGTTTACGGCGGGGTGACACCGGGGAGCTGTTTTTT CAISEGLRRGDTGELFF
- - TRBJ2-1 TRBV9 TGTGCCAGCAGCGTAGCCGGGCCTGAGCAGTTCTTC CASSVAGPEQFF
- - TRBJ2-4 TRBV5-6 TGTGCCAGCAGCTTGGGAGGGGGATTGGAAAACATTCAGTACTTC CASSLGGGLENIQYF
- - TRBJ1-1 TRBV4-3 TGCGCCAGCAGCCTAAGTTCCTCGGGGGCTAGGACTGAAGCTTTCTTT CASSLSSSGARTEAFF
- - TRBJ2-1 TRBV6-5 TGTGCCAGCAGTTACACGCCGGGAGAGCAGTTCTTC CASSYTPGEQFF
many - TRBJ2-1 TRBV7-2 TGTGCCAGCAGCTTTAATTACCCCGGGGATGAGCAGTTCTTC CASSFNYPGDEQFF
few TRBD1 TRBJ1-6 TRBV6-1 TGTGCCAGCAGTGAAGGGCGACAGGGGTATTCACCCCTCCACTTT CASSEGRQGYSPLHF
few TRBD2 TRBJ2-3 TRBV10-3 TGTGCCATCAGTCCACTAGCGGACCCCACAGATACGCAGTATTTT CAISPLADPTDTQYF
few - TRBJ2-5 TRBV9 TGTGCCAGCAGCGTAGAGGGACTCCAAGAGACCCAGTACTTC CASSVEGLQETQYF
many - TRBJ2-1 TRBV5-1 TGCGCCAGCAGCTCGCCACAGGAGAATCGTATTGAGCAGTTCTTC CASSSPQENRIEQFF
few TRBD1 TRBJ2-3 TRBV7-3 TGTGCCAGCAGCTTAAGAGTGGCAGGGGGCACTGATACGCAGTATTTT CASSLRVAGGTDTQYF
many - TRBJ2-3 TRBV9 TGTGCCAGCAGCGTAGGAGATACGCAGTATTTT CASSVGDTQYF
few - TRBJ2-4 TRBV19 TGTGCCAGTGCGGACCCGGGACTCAAAAACATTCAGTACTTC CASADPGLKNIQYF
- - TRBJ2-3 TRBV25-1 TGTGCCAGCAGTGACCCAATAACAGATACGCAGTATTTT CASSDPITDTQYF
- - TRBJ1-1 TRBV18 TGTGCCAGCTCCAGGGAACGGGGGACCCAGAACACTGAAGCTTTCTTT CASSRERGTQNTEAFF
few - TRBJ2-3 TRBV5-1 TGCGCCAGCAGCTTGGTCGGGGGCCCGGATACGCAGTATTTT CASSLVGGPDTQYF
- TRBD2 TRBJ2-1 TRBV6-2/TRBV6-3 TGTGCCAGCAGTTACTGGGGAGGGTCCTACAATGAGCAGTTCTTC CASSYWGGSYNEQFF
- TRBD1 TRBJ1-4 TRBV25-1 TGTGCCAGCCAGCCCCGGGACAGGGTTTATGAAAAACTGTTTTTT CASQPRDRVYEKLFF
- - TRBJ2-1 TRBV7-2 TGTGCCAGCAGCTTAGTCCCAGGCAATGAGCAGTTCTTC CASSLVPGNEQFF
- TRBD1 TRBJ2-5 TRBV15 TGTGCCACCCAAAGGTCGGGACAGGGAGGTGAGACCCAGTACTTC CATQRSGQGGETQYF
few TRBD1 TRBJ2-5 TRBV3-1 TGTGCCAGCAGCCCCTTCGGACAGGCCCTAGGGGGCCAAGAGACCCAGTACTTC CASSPFGQALGGQETQYF
- TRBD2 TRBJ2-1 TRBV7-6 TGTGCCAGCAGCTCAGCCAAGCGGGGGGGCCCCTACAATGAGCAGTTCTTC CASSSAKRGGPYNEQFF
few - TRBJ2-3 TRBV12-3/TRBV12-4 TGTGCCAGCAGCCCCTCGGACAGAACAGATACGCAGTATTTT CASSPSDRTDTQYF
few TRBD2 TRBJ2-7 TRBV5-5 TGTGCCAGCAGCTTGGTCCTAGCGGGGGGCCGGGGCTACGAGCAGTACTTC CASSLVLAGGRGYEQYF
few - TRBJ1-4 TRBV4-1 TGCGCCAGCAGCCAAGTCGGGCAGGCCGAAAAACTGTTTTTT CASSQVGQAEKLFF
few - TRBJ2-3 TRBV20-1 TGCAGTGTCAAGAACATTCCCCGAGGCACAGATACGCAGTATTTT CSVKNIPRGTDTQYF
few - TRBJ2-5 TRBV15 TGTGCCACCAGCGGCCGGGACACAGAGACCCAGTACTTC CATSGRDTETQYF
- - TRBJ2-1 TRBV11-2 TGTGCCAGCAGCGCGGACCGTCCTGAGCAGTTCTTC CASSADRPEQFF